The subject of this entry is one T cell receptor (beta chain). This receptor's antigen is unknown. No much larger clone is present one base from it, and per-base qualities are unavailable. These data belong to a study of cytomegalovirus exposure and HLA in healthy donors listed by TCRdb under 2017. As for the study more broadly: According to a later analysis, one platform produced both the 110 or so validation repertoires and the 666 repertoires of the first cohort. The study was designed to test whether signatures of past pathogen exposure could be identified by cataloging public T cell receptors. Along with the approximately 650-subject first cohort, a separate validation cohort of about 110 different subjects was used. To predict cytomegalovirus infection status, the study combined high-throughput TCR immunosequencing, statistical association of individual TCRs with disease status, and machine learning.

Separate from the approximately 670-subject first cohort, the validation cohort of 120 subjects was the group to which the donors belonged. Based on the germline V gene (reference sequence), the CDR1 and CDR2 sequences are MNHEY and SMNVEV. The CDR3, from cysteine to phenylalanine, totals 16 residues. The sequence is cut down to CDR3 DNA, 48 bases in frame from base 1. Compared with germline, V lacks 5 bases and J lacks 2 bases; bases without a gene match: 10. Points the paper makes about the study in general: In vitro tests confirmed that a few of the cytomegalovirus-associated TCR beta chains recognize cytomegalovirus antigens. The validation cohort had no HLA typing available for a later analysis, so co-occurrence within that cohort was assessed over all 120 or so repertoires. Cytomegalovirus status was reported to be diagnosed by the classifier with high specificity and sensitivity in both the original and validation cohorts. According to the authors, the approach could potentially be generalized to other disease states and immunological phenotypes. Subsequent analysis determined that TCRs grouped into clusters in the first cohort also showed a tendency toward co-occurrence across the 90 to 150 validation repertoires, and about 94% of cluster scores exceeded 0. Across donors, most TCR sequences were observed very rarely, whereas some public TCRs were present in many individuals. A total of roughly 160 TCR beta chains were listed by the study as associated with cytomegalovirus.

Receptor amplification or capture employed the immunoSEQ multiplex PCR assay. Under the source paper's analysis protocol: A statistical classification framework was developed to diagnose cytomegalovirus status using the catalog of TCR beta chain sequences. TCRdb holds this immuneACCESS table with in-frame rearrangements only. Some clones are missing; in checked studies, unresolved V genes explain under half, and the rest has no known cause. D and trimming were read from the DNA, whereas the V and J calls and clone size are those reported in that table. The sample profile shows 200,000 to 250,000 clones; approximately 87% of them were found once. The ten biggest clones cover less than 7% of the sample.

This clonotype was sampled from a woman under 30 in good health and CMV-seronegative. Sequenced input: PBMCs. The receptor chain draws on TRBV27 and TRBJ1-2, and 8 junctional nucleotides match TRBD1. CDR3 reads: CASSTRTGTDNYGYTF. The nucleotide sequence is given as TGTGCCAGCAGTACCAGGACAGGGACTGACAACTATGGCTACACCTTC.